The 4 T cell receptor beta chains reported below all come from one sample, sequenced in a study of T cells in Graves' hyperthyroidism and ophthalmopathy. It was RNA transcripts that yielded the amplified TCR beta CDR3 regions. In the first-round RT-PCR of the TCR CDR3, the HTBI primer set was used. TCRdb called the multiplex PCR reads again in MiXCR, with one record for every CDR3 protein. The table has more than 550,000 distinct CDR3 sequences, just under 45% seen once; the top ten hold 6.5% to 9%. Sequencing was carried out using peripheral blood or thyroid tissue (not recorded which). These receptors came from an adult man with Graves' disease, either hyperthyroidism or ophthalmopathy (not recorded which).

This sequence joins TRBV7-9 and TRBJ2-5; the D call may be TRBD1 or TRBD2 (6 bases each). Germline-derived CDR1 and CDR2 are SEHNR and FQNEAQ (reference sequence). The V and J ends lost 1 base and 5 bases respectively, with 20 bases between them. The CDR3 covers 17 residues. The DNA of the CDR3 is TGTGCCAGCAGCTTAGATATAGGGGGGCTTGTTGAGGAGACCCAGTACTTC. This codes for CASSLDIGGLVEETQYF. Full variable domain (rest looked up from reference TRBV7-9 and TRBJ2-5): DTGVSQNPRHKITKRGQNVTFRCDPISEHNRLYWYRQTLGQGPEFLTYFQNEAQLEKSRLLSDRFSAERPKGSFSTLEIQRTEQGDSAMYLCASSLDIGGLVEETQYFGPGTRLLVL.

V is TRBV5-1 and J is TRBJ1-5; TRBD1 is a possible D gene (5 bases). The CDR3 contains 15 residues. The V and J ends lost 5 bases and 0 bases respectively, with 12 bases between them. In germline, CDR1 is SGHRS, CDR2 YFSETQ. CDR3 sequence (DNA): TGCGCCAGCAGTCGTGACAGCTATAGCAATCAGCCCCAGCATTTT. Its translation: CASSRDSYSNQPQHF.

The chain employs TRBV2 and TRBJ1-4; no clear D. Trimming cost V 10 bases and J 5 bases, with 11 bases left between them. In germline, CDR1 is SNHLY, CDR2 FYNNEI. The CDR3 runs 12 residues. The CDR3 protein is CAIKDGNEKLFF. Here the CDR3 DNA reads TGTGCCATAAAGGACGGGAATGAAAAACTGTTTTTT.

This clonotype showed up many times. This chain uses TRBV6-5 with TRBJ2-5, with unresolved D. CDR1 is MNHEY, CDR2 SVGAGI, per germline. This CDR3 has 12 amino acids. Between the trimmed V and J ends, which lost 10 bases and 2 bases, there was a span of 11 bases. This CDR3 reads CATWGSQETQYF. CDR3 DNA: TGTGCCACATGGGGATCTCAAGAGACCCAGTACTTC.